This T cell receptor (beta chain) was profiled in a study of regulatory T cells in long-lasting Graves disease. Time point specified: persistent/refractory GD, antithyroid drugs over 5 years with positive TRAb. PBMC RNA was the source of the TCR library. Study results and caveats: Among the persistent patients, 2,500 to 3,000 public clonotypes were shared, more than the approximately 1,000 shared among new patients.

This CDR3 has 15 amino acids. V lost 3 bases and J lost 2; bases outside the gene matches: 4. Germline lookup yields CDR1 LNHDA and CDR2 SQIVND (reference sequence). This clonotype was counted a few times. Its target is not known. According to the study, TCR beta libraries were built with iRepertoire HTBI primers and CDR3-region Arm-PCR. In the original analysis: Identified across the samples were 62 TRBV segments and 13 to 15 TRBJ segments. TCRdb re-called the multiplex PCR reads through MiXCR, storing one row per CDR3 protein. The V and J calls and clone size come from TCRdb's table, not from the authors' own analysis. Of around 400,000 distinct CDR3 sequences in the sample, about 25% were seen once.

The TCR was taken from a female donor with Graves disease. The source was peripheral blood mononuclear cells (PBMCs), collected when the disease was refractory, from a patient treated with antithyroid drugs. The chain uses TRBV19 and TRBJ1-5; TRBD1 matches at 7 bases. The CDR3 DNA sequence: TGTGCCAGTAGTATTTTAGGGACAGGCAATCAGCCCCAGCATTTT. Amino acid sequence: CASSILGTGNQPQHF.